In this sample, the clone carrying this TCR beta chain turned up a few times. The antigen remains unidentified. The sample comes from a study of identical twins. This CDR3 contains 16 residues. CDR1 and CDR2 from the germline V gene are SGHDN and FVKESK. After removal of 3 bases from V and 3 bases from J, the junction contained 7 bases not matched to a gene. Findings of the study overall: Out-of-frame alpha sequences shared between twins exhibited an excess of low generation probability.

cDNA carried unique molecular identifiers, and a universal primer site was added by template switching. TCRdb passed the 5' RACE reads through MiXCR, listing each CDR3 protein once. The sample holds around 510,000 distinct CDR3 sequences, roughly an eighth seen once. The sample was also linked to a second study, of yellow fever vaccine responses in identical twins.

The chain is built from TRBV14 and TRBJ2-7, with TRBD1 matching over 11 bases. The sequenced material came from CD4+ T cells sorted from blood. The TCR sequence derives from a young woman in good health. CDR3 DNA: TGTGCCAGCAGCCACAGGACCGGGACAGGGGGCTACGAGCAGTACTTC. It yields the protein CASSHRTGTGGYEQYF.